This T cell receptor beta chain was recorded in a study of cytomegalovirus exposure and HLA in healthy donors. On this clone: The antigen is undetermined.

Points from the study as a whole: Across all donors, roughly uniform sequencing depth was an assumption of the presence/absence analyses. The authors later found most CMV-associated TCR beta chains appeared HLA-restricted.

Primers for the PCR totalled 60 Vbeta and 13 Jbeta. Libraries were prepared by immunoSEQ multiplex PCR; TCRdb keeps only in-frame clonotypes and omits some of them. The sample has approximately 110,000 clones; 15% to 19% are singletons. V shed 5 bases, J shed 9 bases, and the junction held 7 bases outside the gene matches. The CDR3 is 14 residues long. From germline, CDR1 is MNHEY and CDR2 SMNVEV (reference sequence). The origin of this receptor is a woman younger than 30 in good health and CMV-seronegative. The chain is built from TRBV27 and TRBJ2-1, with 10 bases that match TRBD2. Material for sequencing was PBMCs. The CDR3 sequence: CASSLLAGAREQFF. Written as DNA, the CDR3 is TGTGCCAGCAGTCTGCTAGCGGGAGCCCGTGAGCAGTTCTTC.